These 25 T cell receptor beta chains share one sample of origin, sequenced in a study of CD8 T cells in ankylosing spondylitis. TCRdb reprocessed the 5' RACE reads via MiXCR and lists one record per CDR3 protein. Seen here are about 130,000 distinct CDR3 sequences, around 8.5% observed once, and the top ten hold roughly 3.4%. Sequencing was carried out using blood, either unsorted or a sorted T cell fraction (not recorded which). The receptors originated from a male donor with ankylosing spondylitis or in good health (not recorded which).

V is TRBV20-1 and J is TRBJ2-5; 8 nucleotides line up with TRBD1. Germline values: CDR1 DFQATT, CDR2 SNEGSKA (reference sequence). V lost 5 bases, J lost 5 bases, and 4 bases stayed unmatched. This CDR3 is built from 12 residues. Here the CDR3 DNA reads TGCAGTGCTCGACAGGGGTTGGAGACCCAGTACTTC. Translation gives CSARQGLETQYF.

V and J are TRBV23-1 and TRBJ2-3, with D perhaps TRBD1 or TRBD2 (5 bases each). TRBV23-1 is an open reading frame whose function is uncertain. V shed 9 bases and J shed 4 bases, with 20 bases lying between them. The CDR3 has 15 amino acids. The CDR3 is CARTGRLCGSDTQYF. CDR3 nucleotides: TGCGCCAGAACGGGGCGACTTTGTGGTTCAGATACGCAGTATTTT.

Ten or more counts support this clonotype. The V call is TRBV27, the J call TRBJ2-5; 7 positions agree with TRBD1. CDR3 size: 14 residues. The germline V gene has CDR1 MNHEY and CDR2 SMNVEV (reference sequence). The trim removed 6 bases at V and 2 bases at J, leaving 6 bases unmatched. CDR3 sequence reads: CASRKRQGQETQYF. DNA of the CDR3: TGTGCCAGCAGAAAAAGACAGGGACAAGAGACCCAGTACTTC.

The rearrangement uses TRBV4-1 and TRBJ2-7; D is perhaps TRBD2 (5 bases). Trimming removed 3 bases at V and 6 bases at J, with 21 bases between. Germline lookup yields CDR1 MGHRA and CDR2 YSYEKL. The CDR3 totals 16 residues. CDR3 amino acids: CASSQSPAASLSEQYF. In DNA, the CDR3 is TGCGCCAGCAGCCAGTCGCCAGCGGCCAGCCTCTCCGAGCAGTACTTC.

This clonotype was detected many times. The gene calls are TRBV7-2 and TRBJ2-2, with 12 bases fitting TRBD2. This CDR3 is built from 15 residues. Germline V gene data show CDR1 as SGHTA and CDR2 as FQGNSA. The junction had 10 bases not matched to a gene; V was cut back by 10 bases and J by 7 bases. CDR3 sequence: CATERTSGKIGELFF. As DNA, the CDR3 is TGTGCCACCGAGAGGACTAGCGGGAAGATCGGGGAGCTGTTTTTT.

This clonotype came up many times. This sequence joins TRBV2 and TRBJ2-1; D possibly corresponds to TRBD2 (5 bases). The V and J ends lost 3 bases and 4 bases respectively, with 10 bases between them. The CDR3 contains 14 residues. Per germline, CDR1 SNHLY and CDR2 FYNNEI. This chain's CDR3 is CASSETRGYNEQFF. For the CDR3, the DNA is TGTGCCAGCAGTGAGACCCGGGGTTACAATGAGCAGTTCTTC.

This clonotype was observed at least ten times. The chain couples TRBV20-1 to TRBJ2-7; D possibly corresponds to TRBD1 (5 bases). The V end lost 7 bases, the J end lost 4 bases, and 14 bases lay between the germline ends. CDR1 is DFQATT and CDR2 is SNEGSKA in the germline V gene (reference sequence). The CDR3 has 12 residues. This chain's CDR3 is CSGRPRAYEQYF. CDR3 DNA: TGCAGTGGTCGCCCCAGGGCGTACGAGCAGTACTTC.

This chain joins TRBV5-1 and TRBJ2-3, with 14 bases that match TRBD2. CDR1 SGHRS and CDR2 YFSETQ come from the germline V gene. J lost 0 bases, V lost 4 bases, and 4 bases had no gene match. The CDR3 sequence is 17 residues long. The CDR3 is CASSTGLAGASTDTQYF. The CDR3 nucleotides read TGCGCCAGCAGCACGGGACTAGCGGGAGCTAGCACAGATACGCAGTATTTT.

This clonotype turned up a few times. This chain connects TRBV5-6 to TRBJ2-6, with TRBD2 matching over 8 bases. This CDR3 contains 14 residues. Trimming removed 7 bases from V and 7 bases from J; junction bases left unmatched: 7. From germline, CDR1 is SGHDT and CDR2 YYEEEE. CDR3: CASGREGDANVLTF. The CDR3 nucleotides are TGTGCCAGCGGACGGGAGGGGGATGCCAACGTCCTGACTTTC.

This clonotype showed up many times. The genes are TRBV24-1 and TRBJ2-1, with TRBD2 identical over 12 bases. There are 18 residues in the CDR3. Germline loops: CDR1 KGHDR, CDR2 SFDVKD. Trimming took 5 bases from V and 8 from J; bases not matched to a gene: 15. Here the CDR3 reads CATSVGRTTSGRLDEQFF. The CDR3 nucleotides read TGTGCCACCAGTGTAGGCAGAACGACTAGCGGGAGATTGGATGAGCAGTTCTTC.

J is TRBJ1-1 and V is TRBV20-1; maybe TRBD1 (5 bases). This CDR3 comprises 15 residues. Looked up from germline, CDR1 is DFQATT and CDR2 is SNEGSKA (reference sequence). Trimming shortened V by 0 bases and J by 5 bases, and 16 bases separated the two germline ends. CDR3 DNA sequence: TGCAGTGCTAGAGATTTCGCAGGGCTGAGGACTGAAGCTTTCTTT. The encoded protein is CSARDFAGLRTEAFF.

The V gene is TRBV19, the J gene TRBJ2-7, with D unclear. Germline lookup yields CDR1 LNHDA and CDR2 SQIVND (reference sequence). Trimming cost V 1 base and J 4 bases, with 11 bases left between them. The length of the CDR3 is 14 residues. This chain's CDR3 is CASSIAAGNYEQYF. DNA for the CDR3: TGTGCCAGTAGTATAGCCGCAGGAAATTACGAGCAGTACTTC.

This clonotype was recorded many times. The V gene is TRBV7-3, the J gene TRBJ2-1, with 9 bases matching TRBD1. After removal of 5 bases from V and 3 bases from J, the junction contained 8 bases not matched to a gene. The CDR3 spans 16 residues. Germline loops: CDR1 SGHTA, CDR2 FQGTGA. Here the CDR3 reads CASSPMWTGDYNEQFF. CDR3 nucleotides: TGTGCCAGCAGCCCCATGTGGACAGGGGACTACAATGAGCAGTTCTTC.

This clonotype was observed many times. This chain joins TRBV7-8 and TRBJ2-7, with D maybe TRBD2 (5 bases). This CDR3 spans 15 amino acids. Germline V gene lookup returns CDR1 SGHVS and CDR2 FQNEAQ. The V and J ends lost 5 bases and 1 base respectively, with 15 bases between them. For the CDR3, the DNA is TGTGCCAGCAGCCCCATGGACTTTCTATCCTACGAGCAGTACTTC. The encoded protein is CASSPMDFLSYEQYF.

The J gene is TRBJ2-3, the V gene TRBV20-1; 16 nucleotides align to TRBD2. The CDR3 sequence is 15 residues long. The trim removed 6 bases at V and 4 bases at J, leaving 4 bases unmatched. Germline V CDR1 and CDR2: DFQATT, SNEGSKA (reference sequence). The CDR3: CSARGLAGGPDTQYF. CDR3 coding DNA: TGCAGTGCGCGGGGACTAGCGGGAGGGCCAGATACGCAGTATTTT.

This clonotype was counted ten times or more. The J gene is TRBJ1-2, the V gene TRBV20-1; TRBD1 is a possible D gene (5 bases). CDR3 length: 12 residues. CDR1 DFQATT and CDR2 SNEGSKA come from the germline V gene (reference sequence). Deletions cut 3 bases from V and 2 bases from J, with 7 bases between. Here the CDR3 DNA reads TGCAGTGCTAGGGACATCAACTATGGCTACACCTTC. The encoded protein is CSARDINYGYTF.

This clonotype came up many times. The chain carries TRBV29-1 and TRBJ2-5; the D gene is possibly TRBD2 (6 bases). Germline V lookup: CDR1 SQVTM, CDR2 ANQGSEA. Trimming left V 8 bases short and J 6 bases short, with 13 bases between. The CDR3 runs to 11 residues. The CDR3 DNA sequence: TGCAGCTGGGCGGACTATCAGACCCAGTACTTC. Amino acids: CSWADYQTQYF. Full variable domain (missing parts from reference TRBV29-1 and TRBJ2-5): SAVISQKPSRDICQRGTSLTIQCQVDSQVTMMFWYRQQPGQSLTLIATANQGSEATYESGFVIDKFPISRPNLTFSTLTVSNMSPEDSSIYLCSWADYQTQYFGPGTRLLVL.

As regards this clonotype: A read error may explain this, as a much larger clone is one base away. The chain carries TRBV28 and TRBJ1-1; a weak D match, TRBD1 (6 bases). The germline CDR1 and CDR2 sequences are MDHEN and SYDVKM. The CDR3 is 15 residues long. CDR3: CASSLPGQSNTDAFF. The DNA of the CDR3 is TGTGCCAGCAGTTTACCAGGACAGTCGAACACTGACGCTTTCTTT.

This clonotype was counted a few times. Here the CDR3 reads CSARLAGGPPREQYF. The CDR3 region has the DNA TGCAGTGCTAGACTAGCGGGAGGGCCTCCTCGCGAGCAGTACTTC. The rearrangement links TRBV20-1 to TRBJ2-7, with 12 positions matching TRBD2. The ends lost 2 bases at V and 6 bases at J; junction bases unmatched: 8. Germline V gene data show CDR1 as DFQATT and CDR2 as SNEGSKA (reference sequence). The CDR3 length is 15 residues.

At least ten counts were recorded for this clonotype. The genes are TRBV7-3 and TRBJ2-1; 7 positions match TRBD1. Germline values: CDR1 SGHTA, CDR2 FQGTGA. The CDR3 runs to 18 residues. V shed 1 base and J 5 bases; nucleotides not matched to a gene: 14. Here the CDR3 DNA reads TGTGCCAGCAGCTTAAAAACAGGGGTCGATCTGGTTGACAATGAGCAGTTCTTC. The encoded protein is CASSLKTGVDLVDNEQFF.

CDR3 in DNA: TGCGCCAGCAGCAGGGGGCCTTTCGCTGGAAACACCATATATTTT. This encodes CASSRGPFAGNTIYF. The rearrangement joins TRBV4-1 to TRBJ1-3; TRBD1 matches 7 bases. V lost 5 bases to trimming and J lost 2 bases; unmatched junction nucleotides: 6. The CDR3 spans 15 residues. CDR1 MGHRA and CDR2 YSYEKL come from the germline V gene.

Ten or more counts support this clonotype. The DNA of the CDR3 is TGTGCCAGCGGTCTGGGGTCCAACACCGGGGAGCTGTTTTTT. It specifies CASGLGSNTGELFF. The V gene is TRBV7-9, the J gene TRBJ2-2; D is ambiguous. Germline CDR1 reads SEHNR; CDR2 reads FQNEAQ (reference sequence). CDR3 size: 14 residues. V was pared by 8 bases and J by 2 bases, with 12 bases between.

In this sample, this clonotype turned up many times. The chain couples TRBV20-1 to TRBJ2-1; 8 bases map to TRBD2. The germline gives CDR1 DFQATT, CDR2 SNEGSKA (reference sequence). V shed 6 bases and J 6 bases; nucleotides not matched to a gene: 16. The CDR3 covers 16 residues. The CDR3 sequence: CSAPIISSGLGNEQFF. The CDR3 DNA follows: TGCAGTGCCCCCATTATATCTAGCGGGTTGGGCAATGAGCAGTTCTTC.

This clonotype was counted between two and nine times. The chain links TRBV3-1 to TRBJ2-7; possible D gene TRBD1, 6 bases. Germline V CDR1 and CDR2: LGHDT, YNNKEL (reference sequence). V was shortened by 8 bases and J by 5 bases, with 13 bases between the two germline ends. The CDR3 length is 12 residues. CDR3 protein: CASGDRTDEQYF. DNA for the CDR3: TGTGCCAGCGGAGACAGGACCGACGAGCAGTACTTC.

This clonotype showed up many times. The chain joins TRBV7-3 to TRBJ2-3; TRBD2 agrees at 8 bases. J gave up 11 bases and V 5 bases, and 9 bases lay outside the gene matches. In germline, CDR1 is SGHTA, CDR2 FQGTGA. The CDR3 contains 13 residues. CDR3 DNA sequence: TGTGCCAGCAGCCCGGGGGGGAGTTTTGGGCAGTATTTT. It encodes CASSPGGSFGQYF.